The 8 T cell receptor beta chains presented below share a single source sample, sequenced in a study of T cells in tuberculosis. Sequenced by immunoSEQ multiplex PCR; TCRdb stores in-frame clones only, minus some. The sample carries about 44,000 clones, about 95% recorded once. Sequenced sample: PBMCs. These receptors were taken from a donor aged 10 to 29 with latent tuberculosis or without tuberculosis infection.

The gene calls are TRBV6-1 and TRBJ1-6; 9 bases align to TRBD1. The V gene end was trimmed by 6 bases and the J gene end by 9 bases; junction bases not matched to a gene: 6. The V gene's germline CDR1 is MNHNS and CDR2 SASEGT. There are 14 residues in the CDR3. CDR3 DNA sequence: TGTGCCAGCAGCCAGACAGGGGGAAGTTCACCCCTCCACTTT. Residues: CASSQTGGSSPLHF.

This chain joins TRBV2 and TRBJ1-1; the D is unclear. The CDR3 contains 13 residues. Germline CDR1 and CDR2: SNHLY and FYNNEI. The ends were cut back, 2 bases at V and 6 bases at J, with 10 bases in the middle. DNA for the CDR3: TGTGCCAGCAGTGAAATAGGGAGTCCTGAAGCTTTCTTT. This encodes CASSEIGSPEAFF.

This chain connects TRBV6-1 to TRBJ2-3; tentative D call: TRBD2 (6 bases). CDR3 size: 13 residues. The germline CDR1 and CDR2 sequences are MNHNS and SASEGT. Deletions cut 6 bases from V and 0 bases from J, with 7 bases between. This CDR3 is CASRAGSTDTQYF. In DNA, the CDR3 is TGTGCCAGCAGGGCGGGGAGCACAGATACGCAGTATTTT.

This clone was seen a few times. The CDR3 protein is CASSLRFSGANVLTF. Written as DNA, the CDR3 is TGTGCCAGCAGCCTGAGATTCTCTGGGGCCAACGTCCTGACTTTC. The rearrangement uses TRBV7-6 and TRBJ2-6; D remains unclear. The length of the CDR3 is 15 residues. The germline gives CDR1 SGHVS, CDR2 FNYEAQ. V was cut by 5 bases and J by 0 bases, with 8 bases left in between.

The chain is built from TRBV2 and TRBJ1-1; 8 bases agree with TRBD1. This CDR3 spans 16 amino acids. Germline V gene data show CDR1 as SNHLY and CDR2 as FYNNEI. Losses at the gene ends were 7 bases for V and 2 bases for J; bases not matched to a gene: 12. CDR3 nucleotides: TGTGCCAGCATGTTACTAAGACAGGGGAGCAACACTGAAGCTTTCTTT. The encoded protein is CASMLLRQGSNTEAFF.

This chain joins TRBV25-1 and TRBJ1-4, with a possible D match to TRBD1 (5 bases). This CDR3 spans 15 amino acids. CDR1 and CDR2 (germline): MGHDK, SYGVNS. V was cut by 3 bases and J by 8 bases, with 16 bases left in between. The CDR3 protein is CASSDKTEVEEKLFF. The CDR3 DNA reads TGTGCCAGCAGTGATAAGACAGAGGTGGAAGAAAAACTGTTTTTT.

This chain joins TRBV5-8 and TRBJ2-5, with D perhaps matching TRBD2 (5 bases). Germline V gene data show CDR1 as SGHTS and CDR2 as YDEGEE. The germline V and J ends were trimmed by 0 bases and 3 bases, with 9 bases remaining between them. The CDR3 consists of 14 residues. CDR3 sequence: CASSLVMEEETQYF. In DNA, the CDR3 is TGTGCCAGCAGCTTGGTTATGGAGGAAGAGACCCAGTACTTC. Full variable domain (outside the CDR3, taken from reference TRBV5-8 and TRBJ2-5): EAGVTQSPTHLIKTRGQQATLRCSPISGHTSVYWYQQALGLGLQFLLWYDEGEERNRGNFPPRFSGRQFPNYSSELNVNALELEDSALYLCASSLVMEEETQYFGPGTRLLVL.

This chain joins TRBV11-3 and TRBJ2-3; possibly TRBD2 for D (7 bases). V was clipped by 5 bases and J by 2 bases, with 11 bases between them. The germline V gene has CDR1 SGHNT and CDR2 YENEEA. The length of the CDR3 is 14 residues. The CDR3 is CASSEGGDTDTQYF. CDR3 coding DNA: TGTGCCAGCAGCGAAGGGGGGGACACAGATACGCAGTATTTT.